The rows below give T cell receptor beta chains drawn from one sample of a study of beta chain features in type 1 diabetes. Sequencing was performed with immunoSEQ multiplex PCR; in TCRdb, only in-frame clones are kept and a portion is missing. The data contain 600,000 or so clones, roughly an eighth of them seen just once; the ten biggest clones take up roughly 0.04%. The sequencing sample was made of naive CD4+ T cells from blood. The source is a man between 18 and 29 years old with type 1 diabetes. CDR3s include the opening cysteine and the closing phenylalanine or tryptophan. D genes are given only for firm matches. Size values are once, few and many counts, or a class for expanded clones, and some rows have none.

V	size	J	D	CDR3	DNA
TRBV27	few	TRBJ1-5	.	CASSLIGQPQHF	TGTGCCAGCAGTTTAATCGGTCAGCCCCAGCATTTT
TRBV7-9	few	TRBJ1-2	.	CASSLGYTF	TGTGCCAGCAGCCTTGGCTACACCTTC
TRBV5-6	.	TRBJ2-7	TRBD2	CASSGRTSGATYEQYF	TGTGCCAGCAGCGGACGGACTAGCGGGGCCACCTACGAGCAGTACTTC
TRBV23-1	few	TRBJ2-7	.	CASGALFGIHYEQYF	TGCGCCAGCGGGGCGCTCTTCGGAATCCACTACGAGCAGTACTTC
TRBV29-1	.	TRBJ2-1	TRBD2	CSVETAGGPHNEQFF	TGCAGCGTTGAAACAGCGGGAGGGCCCCACAATGAGCAGTTCTTC
TRBV5-1	.	TRBJ2-1	.	CASSLIASSYNEQFF	TGCGCCAGCAGCTTAATCGCGAGCTCCTACAATGAGCAGTTCTTC
TRBV27	.	TRBJ2-2	TRBD2	CASSKGLAGTGELFF	TGTGCCAGCAGTAAGGGACTAGCGGGAACCGGGGAGCTGTTTTTT
TRBV18	.	TRBJ1-1	TRBD1	CASSPAGTVTEAFF	TGTGCCAGCTCCCCTGCCGGGACAGTCACTGAAGCTTTCTTT
TRBV10-3	few	TRBJ2-5	.	CAISDSRGEQETQYF	TGTGCCATCAGTGACAGTAGGGGGGAACAAGAGACCCAGTACTTC
TRBV19	few	TRBJ2-2	.	CASSPRQARNTGELFF	TGTGCCAGTAGTCCTCGCCAAGCACGGAACACCGGGGAGCTGTTTTTT
TRBV20-1	few	TRBJ2-7	.	CSARLIYEQYF	TGCAGTGCTAGACTCATCTACGAGCAGTACTTC
TRBV14	.	TRBJ2-7	TRBD1	CASSHMGQARSEQYF	TGTGCCAGCAGCCATATGGGACAGGCGCGGAGCGAGCAGTACTTC
TRBV4-1	.	TRBJ2-7	TRBD2	CASSQDISGSTYEQYF	TGCGCCAGCAGCCAAGACATCAGCGGGAGTACCTACGAGCAGTACTTC
TRBV18	few	TRBJ1-6	.	CASSPGGDSPLHF	TGTGCCAGCTCGCCCGGGGGGGATTCACCCCTCCACTTT
TRBV7-2	.	TRBJ1-2	.	CASSLAGHQRSYGYTF	TGTGCCAGCAGCTTAGCGGGACACCAAAGGAGCTATGGCTACACCTTC
TRBV7-2	.	TRBJ2-7	.	CASSARGGDRYEQYF	TGTGCCAGCAGCGCCCGTGGGGGAGACCGGTACGAGCAGTACTTC
TRBV7-9	.	TRBJ2-7	.	CASSPPGRGGENF	TGTGCCAGCAGCCCACCGGGTCGCGGGGGCGAGAACTTC
TRBV7-2	few	TRBJ1-2	TRBD1	CASSYWTGGDYGYTF	TGTGCCAGCAGCTACTGGACAGGGGGCGACTATGGCTACACCTTC
TRBV29-1	few	TRBJ1-5	.	CSVEGLSQPQHF	TGCAGCGTTGAGGGGTTGAGTCAGCCCCAGCATTTT
TRBV29-1	.	TRBJ2-3	TRBD2	CSGGTKPSTDTQYF	TGCAGCGGAGGGACTAAACCTAGCACAGATACGCAGTATTTT
TRBV5-1	.	TRBJ2-7	TRBD2	CASGLAGGPYEQYF	TGCGCCAGCGGCCTAGCGGGAGGGCCGTACGAGCAGTACTTC
TRBV14	few	TRBJ2-1	TRBD2	CASSQAPGRGSGNEQFF	TGTGCCAGCAGCCAAGCCCCTGGGCGGGGGTCGGGGAATGAGCAGTTCTTC
TRBV7-9	.	TRBJ1-3	.	CASSPIVGLSGNTIYF	TGTGCCAGCAGCCCGATCGTTGGGTTGTCCGGAAACACCATATATTTT
TRBV4-1	.	TRBJ1-1	.	CASSHPPKYRSTEAFF	TGCGCCAGCAGCCATCCTCCTAAGTATCGGAGCACTGAAGCTTTCTTT
TRBV5-6	once	TRBJ2-1	.	CASSRAHGEQFF	TGTGCCAGCAGCAGAGCGCACGGTGAGCAGTTCTTC